The following is a T cell receptor beta chain sequence with its context. There are many counts of this clonotype. Its antigen remains unidentified. One base away there is no much larger clone; base qualities are not given. These reads were obtained on an Illumina HiSeq 2500. Quantitative 5'-RACE with molecular barcodes was the method used to prepare the TCR beta libraries. As for the original processing: Disease-linked TCR variants were identified with a new computational method built on a probabilistic model of VDJ rearrangement. TCRdb reprocessing: public reads trimmed at Q25 with fastp, clones called with MiXCR, in-frame beta chains kept. Entries that share a CDR3 protein sequence are merged under the most common genes and DNA. In this record, the V and J calls reflect TCRdb's handling and not the investigators' own analysis. Across this sample there are approximately 540,000 distinct CDR3 sequences, with roughly 13% seen only once. The ten biggest clones cover approximately 7% of the sample.

The CDR3 starts with the cysteine, ends with the phenylalanine, and has 14 residues. Only the CDR3 portion is preserved as DNA: 42 bases, with reading frame beginning at the first base. CDR1 and CDR2 (SNHLY, FYNNEI) derive from the germline V gene. Compared with germline, V lacks 5 bases and J lacks 7 bases; bases without a gene match: 8. This record belongs to a study of CD8 T cells in ankylosing spondylitis (dated by TCRdb to the late 2010s). Study-wide context: To find TCR variants linked to disease, the study profiled T cell receptor beta repertoires in ankylosing spondylitis patients and healthy donors. Samples of peripheral blood were taken, and for ankylosing spondylitis patients, synovial fluid was collected as well. The full study cohort comprised around 25 ankylosing spondylitis patients and 110 or so healthy donors.

The full study reports these points: A TCR beta motif of about eight highly homologous amino acid variants appeared characteristic of blood from ankylosing spondylitis patients. Some motif variants were previously reported in synovial fluid and blood of reactive arthritis patients, suggesting common disease-initiation mechanisms. In peripheral blood, the disease-linked clones were found at relatively low frequencies and had a CD8+ phenotype. The disease-linked clones were reported as significantly enriched in matched synovial fluid samples from ankylosing spondylitis patients.

Specimen: blood, either unsorted or a sorted T cell fraction (not recorded which). The source of this sequence is a male donor with ankylosing spondylitis. The chain is made from TRBV2 and TRBJ2-1; TRBD1 agrees with 7 junctional bases. The CDR3 sequence is CASSQQGNGNEQFF. In nucleotide form, the sequence is TGTGCCAGCAGTCAACAGGGGAACGGGAATGAGCAGTTCTTC.